This passage covers 8 T cell receptor beta chains from one sample sequenced in a study of control samples from healthy donors and cancer patients. Profiled with immunoSEQ multiplex PCR; TCRdb holds only in-frame clones, not every one. The sample has about 98,000 clones, roughly four fifths seen once. Sequencing was done on a sample of blood. The receptors shown here come from a man aged 60 to 69 in good health.

The rearrangement joins TRBV9 to TRBJ1-4; 7 bases align to TRBD1. V shed 4 bases, J shed 1 base, and the junction held 7 bases outside the gene matches. The CDR3 loop spans 16 amino acids. Germline-derived CDR1 and CDR2 are SGDLS and YYNGEE. The CDR3 bases are TGTGCCAGCAGCCCAAGACAGGGTCAAACTAATGAAAAACTGTTTTTT. It yields the protein CASSPRQGQTNEKLFF.

The chain employs TRBV5-6 and TRBJ1-5; no reliable D call. V gave up 7 bases and J gave up 4 bases, with 15 bases separating them. The V gene's germline CDR1 is SGHDT and CDR2 YYEEEE. The CDR3 contains 14 residues. The CDR3 nucleotides read TGTGCCAGCGGTTTCCTACCATCAAATCAGCCCCAGCATTTT. Amino acid sequence: CASGFLPSNQPQHF.

This chain joins TRBV11-2 and TRBJ1-1, with a weak D call TRBD1 (5 bases). The CDR3 contains 14 residues. Trimming pared 3 bases from V and 5 bases from J, leaving 13 bases between. Germline V gene data show CDR1 as SGHAT and CDR2 as FQNNGV. The CDR3: CASSFQGRLTEAFF. As DNA, the CDR3 is TGTGCCAGCAGCTTCCAGGGAAGGTTGACTGAAGCTTTCTTT.

The rearrangement joins TRBV5-1 to TRBJ2-7; 9 nucleotides line up with TRBD1. Per germline, CDR1 SGHRS and CDR2 YFSETQ. CDR3 size: 13 residues. Trimming removed 9 bases from V and 6 bases from J; junction bases left unmatched: 10. As DNA, the CDR3 is TGCGCCACCCGGACAGGGGATGCCTCCGAGCAGTACTTC. This gives the protein CATRTGDASEQYF.

This clone appeared a few times. The V call is TRBV9, the J call TRBJ2-5; 10 nucleotides align to TRBD2. V trimming: 2 bases; J trimming: 5 bases; junction bases outside the gene matches: 6. The CDR3 has 15 amino acids. CDR1 and CDR2 from the germline V gene are SGDLS and YYNGEE. The CDR3 loop is CASSVGTSEFETQYF. DNA for the CDR3: TGTGCCAGCAGCGTCGGGACTAGCGAGTTTGAGACCCAGTACTTC.

The chain joins TRBV6-6 to TRBJ1-4; 9 nucleotides agree with TRBD1. Looked up from germline, CDR1 is MNHNY and CDR2 is SVGAGI (reference sequence). With 3 bases clipped from V and 7 bases from J, the junction kept 6 bases outside the gene matches. The length of the CDR3 is 15 residues. The CDR3: CASSYQDRGTEKLFF. The DNA of the CDR3 is TGTGCCAGCAGTTATCAGGACAGGGGAACTGAAAAACTGTTTTTT.

The V and J genes are TRBV15 and TRBJ2-1; D unresolved. The germline V gene encodes CDR1 LNHNV and CDR2 YYDKDF (reference sequence). This CDR3 has 14 amino acids. The V gene lost 2 bases and the J gene lost 7 bases, with 12 bases spanning the gap. The DNA of the CDR3 is TGTGCCACCAGCAGAACTTCACGGAAGAATGAGCAGTTCTTC. Translated, it gives CATSRTSRKNEQFF.

This rearrangement joins TRBV5-1 to TRBJ2-7; D call uncertain. CDR3 length: 11 amino acids. Germline V gene sequence: CDR1 SGHRS, CDR2 YFSETQ. V shed 3 bases and J shed 3 bases, with 4 bases lying between them. CDR3 DNA: TGCGCCAGCAGCTCCAACTACGAGCAGTACTTC. It is translated as CASSSNYEQYF. Looking up the rest from reference TRBV5-1 and TRBJ2-7 gives the full variable domain: KAGVTQTPRYLIKTRGQQVTLSCSPISGHRSVSWYQQTPGQGLQFLFEYFSETQRNKGNFPGRFSGRQFSNSRSEMNVSTLELGDSALYLCASSSNYEQYFGPGTRLTVT.